The 30 T cell receptor beta chains reported below all come from one sample, sequenced in a study of Graves' ophthalmopathy and Graves' hyperthyroidism. Transcripts of RNA were the source for amplifying TCR beta CDR3 regions. RT-PCR in the first round used HTBI primers; a second-round multiplex PCR followed. Each CDR3 protein gets one entry after TCRdb re-called the multiplex PCR reads with MiXCR. The sample has hundreds of thousands of distinct CDR3 sequences, 20% to 25% seen once. The sequenced material came from peripheral blood. The receptors come from a woman aged 18-29 years with stable Graves' hyperthyroidism. Some clones in this sample may be carry-over from other donors' samples.

A single count supports this clonotype. The rearrangement uses TRBV7-2 and TRBJ1-1, with TRBD1 matching over 7 bases. Germline-derived CDR1 and CDR2 are SGHTA and FQGNSA. The V segment lost 8 bases and the J segment 4 bases; nucleotides outside the gene matches: 10. This CDR3 contains 14 residues. The CDR3 protein is CASGLRQGPTEAFF. The CDR3 coding sequence is TGTGCCAGCGGCCTTAGACAGGGCCCCACTGAAGCTTTCTTT.

This clonotype was found many times. This chain links TRBV27 with TRBJ1-6, with D perhaps TRBD1 (5 bases). This CDR3 contains 15 residues. Trimming shortened V by 7 bases and J by 9 bases, and 19 bases separated the two germline ends. Germline V lookup: CDR1 MNHEY, CDR2 SMNVEV (reference sequence). For the CDR3, the DNA is TGTGCCAGCACGAGTCACGGGCAGGGTGTTTCACCCCTCCACTTT. This encodes CASTSHGQGVSPLHF.

Concerning this clonotype: Just one base apart from a much larger clone, this may be a read error. The chain has TRBV7-9 and TRBJ1-1; TRBD1 is a possible D gene (6 bases). The germline V and J ends were trimmed by 6 bases and 1 base, with 12 bases remaining between them. This CDR3 has 14 amino acids. The germline CDR1 and CDR2 sequences are SEHNR and FQNEAQ (reference sequence). CDR3 DNA sequence: TGTGCCAGCAGTCGGGACACAACGAACACTGAAGCTTTCTTT. It encodes CASSRDTTNTEAFF.

The CDR3: CASSVGGSGEAFF. As DNA, the CDR3 is TGTGCCAGCAGTGTGGGGGGGTCCGGAGAGGCTTTCTTT. This chain uses TRBV28 with TRBJ1-1; D possibly corresponds to TRBD1 (5 bases). The germline gives CDR1 MDHEN, CDR2 SYDVKM. V was clipped by 5 bases and J by 11 bases, with 18 bases between them. This CDR3 is 13 amino acids long.

In this sample, this clonotype turned up many times. J is TRBJ2-5 and V is TRBV28, with 9 bases identical to TRBD1. The J segment lost 5 bases and the V segment lost 3 bases, leaving 10 bases of the junction unmatched. The CDR3 contains 16 residues. CDR1 is MDHEN, CDR2 SYDVKM, per germline. The CDR3 is CASSFPKAGTGETQYF. CDR3 nucleotides: TGTGCCAGCAGTTTCCCTAAAGCCGGGACAGGGGAGACCCAGTACTTC.

This clonotype was seen many times. The chain is built from TRBV20-1 and TRBJ2-5; the match to TRBD2 covers 7 bases. The V segment lost 0 bases and the J segment 6 bases; nucleotides outside the gene matches: 10. Germline assignment: CDR1 DFQATT and CDR2 SNEGSKA (reference sequence). This CDR3 has 15 amino acids. The DNA of the CDR3 is TGCAGTGCTAGAGATTACGAACTAGCGAAGAAGACCCAGTACTTC. It codes for CSARDYELAKKTQYF.

This clonotype was picked up many times. The J gene is TRBJ2-2, the V gene TRBV12-5, with 8 bases that match TRBD2. Per the germline V gene, CDR1 is LGHNT and CDR2 is FRNRAP. Trimming cost V 4 bases and J 4 bases; bases outside gene matches: 8. The CDR3 length is 16 residues. The CDR3 DNA follows: TGTGCTAGTGGTTCTCAGACTAGCGATCCCACCGGGGAGCTGTTTTTT. This encodes CASGSQTSDPTGELFF.

The J gene is TRBJ1-1, the V gene TRBV6-5; no clear D gene. Germline assignment: CDR1 MNHEY and CDR2 SVGAGI. The CDR3 length is 14 residues. Between the trimmed V and J ends, which lost 3 bases and 4 bases, there was a span of 12 bases. CDR3 sequence reads: CASSYQRAGTEAFF. CDR3 coding DNA: TGTGCCAGCAGTTATCAGCGTGCAGGCACTGAAGCTTTCTTT.

This clonotype has only a few counts. The chain has TRBV18 and TRBJ1-1; D unresolved. Looked up from germline, CDR1 is KGHSH and CDR2 is LQKENI. This CDR3 spans 13 amino acids. Trimming took 3 bases from V and 8 from J, leaving 13 bases between them. CDR3 amino acids: CASSPEDGTEAFF. Written as DNA, the CDR3 is TGTGCCAGCTCACCCGAGGACGGTACGGAAGCTTTCTTT.

CDR3 nucleotides: TGTGCCAGCAGCTTCGCCGGGACCCAGGACACCGGGGAGCTGTTTTTT. It yields the protein CASSFAGTQDTGELFF. The chain employs TRBV6-2 or TRBV6-3 and TRBJ2-2, with D perhaps assigned TRBD1 or TRBD2 (5 bases each). The CDR3 contains 16 residues. Germline CDR1 reads MNHEY; CDR2 reads SVGEGT. With 6 bases removed from V and 3 bases from J, the gap between germline ends came to 17 bases.

This sequence joins TRBV18 and TRBJ2-7, with 8 positions matching TRBD1. Germline V gene data show CDR1 as KGHSH and CDR2 as LQKENI. The CDR3 runs 15 residues. V gave up 4 bases and J gave up 3 bases; unmatched junction bases: 8. CDR3 protein: CASSLGQGAIYEQYF. CDR3 sequence (DNA): TGTGCCAGCTCACTGGGGCAGGGGGCGATCTACGAGCAGTACTTC.

This clonotype was observed at least ten times. The chain is built from TRBV11-2 and TRBJ1-2, with D possibly matching TRBD1 (5 bases). The CDR3 is 15 residues long. CDR1 SGHAT and CDR2 FQNNGV come from the germline V gene. V lost 6 bases and J 3 bases, leaving 17 bases between the germline ends. CDR3 nucleotide sequence: TGTGCCAGCAGACCAATCCGGGGCCGGGACTATGGCTACACCTTC. Translation: CASRPIRGRDYGYTF.

This clonotype appeared many times. The chain couples TRBV12-3 or TRBV12-4 to TRBJ2-7, with TRBD1 as a possible D gene (6 bases). The V end was cut by 6 bases, the J end by 7 bases, with 16 bases between. The CDR3 is 13 amino acids. The CDR3 reads CASSRGHPQEQYF. The CDR3 DNA is TGTGCCAGCAGCCGGGGACATCCGCAGGAGCAGTACTTC.

As to this clonotype: This may arise from a read error, as a much more abundant clone is one base away. The genes are TRBV28 and TRBJ2-5; 7 nucleotides line up with TRBD2. Germline-derived CDR1 and CDR2 are MDHEN and SYDVKM. This CDR3 contains 20 residues. Germline trimming cut 3 bases from V and 4 bases from J; bases unmatched to any gene: 23. This chain's CDR3 is CASSFRDRAGDPLYLETQYF. The CDR3, as DNA: TGTGCCAGCAGTTTCAGAGATCGTGCGGGGGACCCCCTGTACCTAGAGACCCAGTACTTC.

This clonotype showed up many times. V usage is TRBV7-2 and J usage is TRBJ1-2, with a possible D match to TRBD1 (6 bases). The CDR3 is 13 residues long. V lost 8 bases and J 6 bases, leaving 16 bases between the germline ends. Germline CDR1 is SGHTA and CDR2 is FQGNSA. Here the CDR3 reads CASRDIGNDGYTF. The CDR3 DNA follows: TGTGCCAGCCGGGACATCGGGAATGATGGCTACACCTTC.

In this sample, this clonotype turned up many times. The chain recombines TRBV7-2 with TRBJ2-5; TRBD2 matches at 8 bases. The CDR3 spans 15 residues. V was pared by 3 bases and J by 9 bases, with 12 bases of the junction left unmatched. Per germline, CDR1 SGHTA and CDR2 FQGNSA. The CDR3 sequence: CASSLGLAGTESQYF. The CDR3 DNA is TGTGCCAGCAGCTTGGGGCTAGCGGGTACCGAATCCCAGTACTTC.

This clonotype has a single count. This rearrangement joins TRBV6-1 to TRBJ1-3, with D hard to call. V was cut by 0 bases and J by 1 base, with 7 bases left in between. The CDR3 length is 15 residues. Germline V CDR1 and CDR2: MNHNS, SASEGT. This CDR3 reads CASSEASESGNTIYF. For the CDR3, the DNA is TGTGCCAGCAGTGAAGCATCGGAGTCTGGAAACACCATATATTTT.

Ten or more counts support this clonotype. The V and J genes are TRBV6-2 or TRBV6-3 and TRBJ1-5, with D unresolved. V lost 10 bases and J 3 bases, leaving 7 bases between the germline ends. Germline CDR1 is MNHEY and CDR2 is SVGEGT. This CDR3 has 11 amino acids. CDR3 sequence: CATGDNQPQHF. In DNA form, the CDR3 reads TGTGCCACCGGAGACAATCAGCCCCAGCATTTT.

This clonotype was seen ten or more times. The chain couples TRBV19 to TRBJ1-5; possibly TRBD1 for D (6 bases). Trimming removed 3 bases from V and 4 bases from J, with 16 bases in between. Germline V gene sequence: CDR1 LNHDA, CDR2 SQIVND (reference sequence). This CDR3 comprises 16 residues. CDR3 in DNA: TGTGCCAGTAGTATGGGTCGGTCAGGGGTGAATCAGCCCCAGCATTTT. It is translated as CASSMGRSGVNQPQHF.

The chain links TRBV28 to TRBJ2-2; perhaps TRBD2 as D (5 bases). CDR1 and CDR2 (germline): MDHEN, SYDVKM. Deletions cut 5 bases from V and 5 bases from J, with 15 bases between. There are 15 residues in the CDR3. This CDR3 is CASSGLTGVTGELFF. CDR3 DNA: TGTGCCAGCAGTGGCCTGACCGGGGTAACCGGGGAGCTGTTTTTT.

This clonotype was seen at least ten times. The rearrangement links TRBV7-9 to TRBJ1-2; D remains unclear. V lost 1 base and J 5 bases, leaving 11 bases between the germline ends. This CDR3 is built from 14 residues. CDR1 SEHNR and CDR2 FQNEAQ come from the germline V gene (reference sequence). The CDR3 loop reads CASSLEPVQYGYTF. Written as DNA, the CDR3 is TGTGCCAGCAGCTTAGAGCCAGTACAATATGGCTACACCTTC.

Concerning this clonotype itself: This sequence may be a read error, since a much larger clone differs from it by one base. The chain is built from TRBV20-1 and TRBJ2-5; 8 bases fit TRBD2. The CDR3 is 15 residues long. Germline V gene sequence: CDR1 DFQATT, CDR2 SNEGSKA (reference sequence). Written as DNA, the CDR3 is TGCAGTGCCGAAAACCTCCGGGGGGGTCGGGAGACCCGGTACTTC. Protein: CSAENLRGGRETRYF.

This clonotype came up many times. The V and J genes are TRBV24-1 and TRBJ1-6; D possibly corresponds to TRBD1 (6 bases). The CDR3 spans 17 residues. Germline values: CDR1 KGHDR, CDR2 SFDVKD. V was shortened by 3 bases and J by 0 bases, with 11 bases between the two germline ends. CDR3 residues: CATSDHDRSSYNSPLHF. The CDR3 nucleotides are TGTGCCACCAGTGATCACGACAGGAGCTCCTATAATTCACCCCTCCACTTT.

The chain uses TRBV7-9 and TRBJ2-7, with TRBD1 matching over 7 bases. The CDR3 length is 13 residues. Germline CDR1 is SEHNR and CDR2 is FQNEAQ (reference sequence). Trimming removed 5 bases from V and 6 bases from J; junction bases left unmatched: 7. CDR3 amino acids: CASSIPGQSEQYF. The CDR3 nucleotides are TGTGCCAGCAGCATTCCGGGACAGTCCGAGCAGTACTTC. The whole variable domain, filled in from reference TRBV7-9 and TRBJ2-7, reads DTGVSQNPRHKITKRGQNVTFRCDPISEHNRLYWYRQTLGQGPEFLTYFQNEAQLEKSRLLSDRFSAERPKGSFSTLEIQRTEQGDSAMYLCASSIPGQSEQYFGPGTRLTVT.

There are a few counts of this clonotype. The CDR3 loop is CASRELAGNTGELFF. The CDR3 bases are TGTGCCAGCAGAGAACTAGCGGGTAACACCGGGGAGCTGTTTTTT. This chain links TRBV3-1 with TRBJ2-2, with 9 nucleotides matching TRBD2. This CDR3 contains 15 residues. Germline loops: CDR1 LGHDT, CDR2 YNNKEL (reference sequence). V was pared by 6 bases and J by 2 bases, with 4 bases of the junction left unmatched.

The chain has TRBV4-2 and TRBJ2-7; possibly TRBD1 for D (5 bases). The CDR3 spans 13 residues. Germline loops: CDR1 LGHNA, CDR2 YNFKEQ. The V gene lost 3 bases and the J gene lost 2 bases, with 8 bases spanning the gap. The chain's CDR3 is CASSHETAYEQYF. In nucleotides, the CDR3 is TGTGCCAGCAGCCATGAGACAGCCTACGAGCAGTACTTC.

This clonotype was seen many times. This chain connects TRBV12-3 or TRBV12-4 to TRBJ1-1, with D unclear. V was trimmed by 1 base and J by 3 bases, leaving 9 bases between them. The CDR3 is made up of 14 amino acids. Here the CDR3 reads CASSLEGAYTEAFF. CDR3 coding DNA: TGTGCCAGCAGTTTAGAGGGAGCCTACACTGAAGCTTTCTTT.

This clonotype was seen only a few times. This chain connects TRBV12-3 or TRBV12-4 to TRBJ1-4; TRBD1 might be the D (5 bases). The CDR3 is made up of 14 amino acids. Trimming shortened V by 3 bases and J by 7 bases, and 12 bases separated the two germline ends. CDR3 DNA: TGTGCCAGCAGTTTCTCGCGTGGGGGTGAAAAACTGTTTTTT. This translates into CASSFSRGGEKLFF.

The rearrangement links TRBV2 to TRBJ2-7; 10 nucleotides align to TRBD2. This CDR3 is built from 15 residues. Losses at the gene ends were 6 bases for V and 2 bases for J; bases not matched to a gene: 7. Germline values: CDR1 SNHLY, CDR2 FYNNEI. The CDR3 nucleotides are TGTGCCAGCAGCTTTCTAGCGGGAGCAACCTACGAGCAGTACTTC. Protein product: CASSFLAGATYEQYF. Complete variable domain (other parts from reference TRBV2 and TRBJ2-7): EPEVTQTPSHQVTQMGQEVILRCVPISNHLYFYWYRQILGQKVEFLVSFYNNEISEKSEIFDDQFSVERPDGSNFTLKIRSTKLEDSAMYFCASSFLAGATYEQYFGPGTRLTVT.

The CDR3 is CSAIGGEGYTF. The CDR3 bases are TGCAGTGCTATTGGGGGGGAAGGCTACACCTTC. The J gene is TRBJ1-2, the V gene TRBV20-1, with a tentative D call TRBD1 (5 bases). The germline CDR1 and CDR2 sequences are DFQATT and SNEGSKA (reference sequence). Trimming cost V 4 bases and J 8 bases, with 11 bases left between them. The CDR3 is 11 amino acids.